These T cell receptor beta chains were read from a single sample in a study of T cells in Graves' hyperthyroidism and ophthalmopathy. TCRdb redid the calling of the multiplex PCR reads with MiXCR, one entry per CDR3 protein. The table records roughly 600,000 distinct CDR3 sequences, roughly 15% of them present only once. The sample consisted of blood. The receptors come from a woman aged 45-65 years with Graves' ophthalmopathy. CDR3s include the opening cysteine and the closing phenylalanine or tryptophan. D genes are given only for firm matches. Clone size is not always given. Where it is, it says once, few, many or a class for expanded clones.

D	V	size	J	CDR3	DNA
.	TRBV6-2/TRBV6-3	few	TRBJ2-5	CASRPAVYQETQYF	TGTGCCAGCAGACCAGCGGTGTACCAAGAGACCCAGTACTTC
TRBD1	TRBV19	.	TRBJ1-5	CASSPQGAPLSNQPQHF	TGTGCCAGTAGCCCACAGGGGGCCCCTCTAAGCAATCAGCCCCAGCATTTT
TRBD1	TRBV24-1	many	TRBJ2-1	CATSDPGTGDNEQFF	TGTGCCACCAGTGACCCCGGGACAGGGGACAATGAGCAGTTCTTC
.	TRBV7-9	once	TRBJ1-5	CASSSPRRRQDQPQHF	TGTGCCAGCAGCTCCCCCCGCAGGAGACAGGATCAGCCCCAGCATTTT
.	TRBV29-1	many	TRBJ2-2	CSVDRGRNTGELFF	TGCAGCGTTGATCGGGGGCGAAACACCGGGGAGCTGTTTTTT
.	TRBV12-5	.	TRBJ1-2	CASALGRRTGYGYTF	TGTGCTAGTGCCCTTGGACGGAGAACTGGTTATGGCTACACCTTC
TRBD2	TRBV11-3	few	TRBJ2-3	CASSLELAAIADTQYF	TGTGCCAGCAGCTTAGAACTAGCGGCAATCGCAGATACGCAGTATTTT
.	TRBV3-1	many	TRBJ1-1	CASSQLGALNTEAFF	TGTGCCAGCAGCCAGTTGGGAGCCTTGAACACTGAAGCTTTCTTT
TRBD2	TRBV6-2/TRBV6-3	few	TRBJ2-3	CASSYNLRLAGVLTDTQYF	TGTGCCAGCAGTTACAATTTGCGACTAGCGGGAGTTTTGACAGATACGCAGTATTTT
.	TRBV7-2	.	TRBJ2-3	CASSGGGDVTDTQYF	TGTGCCAGCAGCGGGGGGGGCGATGTGACAGATACGCAGTATTTT
TRBD2	TRBV5-1	many	TRBJ2-3	CASSSKGRGSGISSDTQYF	TGCGCCAGCAGCTCGAAGGGACGGGGTAGCGGGATTTCCTCAGATACGCAGTATTTT
.	TRBV18	many	TRBJ2-7	CASSPTGGGEQYF	TGTGCCAGCTCCCCGACAGGTGGGGGCGAGCAGTACTTC
.	TRBV5-1	many	TRBJ2-7	CASSVQQGNEQYF	TGCGCCAGCAGCGTGCAACAGGGAAACGAGCAGTACTTC
.	TRBV18	few	TRBJ1-3	CASSPFQVTSSGNTIYF	TGTGCCAGCTCACCGTTCCAGGTTACCAGCTCTGGAAACACCATATATTTT
.	TRBV27	.	TRBJ2-7	CASRPTMEGYEQYF	TGTGCCAGCAGGCCCACAATGGAAGGCTACGAGCAGTACTTC
.	TRBV12-3/TRBV12-4	many	TRBJ1-5	CASRQGGQPQHF	TGTGCCAGCAGACAGGGCGGTCAGCCCCAGCATTTT
.	TRBV28	many	TRBJ2-5	CASTPSRAGAESVRETQYF	TGTGCCAGCACCCCCTCTAGGGCAGGAGCCGAATCGGTCAGAGAGACCCAGTACTTC
.	TRBV10-3	few	TRBJ2-1	CAISGLYVTNEQFF	TGTGCCATCAGTGGACTCTACGTCACCAATGAGCAGTTCTTC
.	TRBV5-1	.	TRBJ2-5	CASSLSFSETQYF	TGCGCCAGCAGCTTGTCGTTTTCGGAGACCCAGTACTTC
TRBD2	TRBV28	many	TRBJ2-3	CASSLYVGDPSASGRKGCTDTQYF	TGTGCCAGCAGTTTATATGTGGGGGACCCATCGGCTAGCGGGAGAAAGGGTTGCACAGATACGCAGTATTTT
TRBD1	TRBV19	few	TRBJ1-5	CASSISGQGLRPQHF	TGTGCCAGTAGTATATCCGGACAGGGCCTGAGGCCCCAGCATTTT
TRBD2	TRBV2	.	TRBJ2-1	CASSAGTSDSNEQFF	TGTGCCAGCAGTGCCGGGACTAGCGATTCCAATGAGCAGTTCTTC
TRBD2	TRBV4-2	few	TRBJ2-7	CASSPTSAIYEQYF	TGTGCCAGCAGTCCTACTAGCGCGATCTACGAGCAGTACTTC
TRBD2	TRBV11-2	many	TRBJ2-7	CASNLGLAGTSEQYF	TGTGCCAGCAACCTAGGGCTAGCGGGAACATCCGAGCAGTACTTC
.	TRBV7-2	many	TRBJ2-5	CASSLVTAIQETQYF	TGTGCCAGCAGCTTAGTTACGGCTATCCAAGAGACCCAGTACTTC
.	TRBV14	many	TRBJ2-4	CASSQLGELAKNIQYF	TGTGCCAGCAGCCAATTGGGGGAGCTAGCCAAAAACATTCAGTACTTC
.	TRBV7-3	many	TRBJ2-7	CASSFDHEQYF	TGTGCCAGCAGCTTTGACCACGAGCAGTACTTC
TRBD2	TRBV3-1	.	TRBJ2-7	CASRGTSGGEQYF	TGTGCCAGCAGAGGGACTAGCGGCGGCGAGCAGTACTTC
TRBD1	TRBV5-4	.	TRBJ1-2	CAAQGQNNYGYTF	TGTGCCGCGCAGGGACAGAATAACTATGGTTACACCTTC
.	TRBV19	.	TRBJ1-6	CASSPDSNSPLHF	TGTGCCAGTAGCCCCGATTCCAATTCACCCCTCCACTTT
.	TRBV29-1	many	TRBJ1-2	CSVEDRRQVYGYTF	TGCAGCGTTGAAGATCGCCGACAGGTGTATGGCTACACCTTC
TRBD1	TRBV10-3	.	TRBJ1-3	CAISTFGTAQRSGNTIYF	TGTGCCATCAGTACCTTTGGGACAGCCCAGCGCTCTGGAAACACCATATATTTT
TRBD2	TRBV20-1	.	TRBJ2-1	CSALAGGPYNEQFF	TGCAGTGCTTTAGCGGGAGGGCCCTACAATGAGCAGTTCTTC
TRBD1	TRBV10-3	many	TRBJ1-1	CAISKSGTGADTEAFF	TGTGCCATCAGTAAGAGTGGGACAGGGGCGGACACTGAAGCTTTCTTT
.	TRBV5-1	.	TRBJ1-4	CASSPTSATNEKLFF	TGCGCCAGCAGTCCTACAAGTGCAACTAATGAAAAACTGTTTTTT
TRBD2	TRBV7-3	many	TRBJ2-1	CASSLAEREPYNEQFF	TGTGCCAGCAGCTTAGCGGAGCGGGAGCCCTACAATGAGCAGTTCTTC
.	TRBV5-4	few	TRBJ2-3	CASSLGVGRTDTQYF	TGTGCCAGCAGCTTGGGTGTCGGACGCACAGATACGCAGTATTTT
TRBD2	TRBV20-1	many	TRBJ2-3	CSAVLAGGTDTQYF	TGCAGTGCCGTACTAGCGGGAGGGACAGATACGCAGTATTTT
.	TRBV3-1	.	TRBJ1-5	CASSYGTLSDQPQHF	TGTGCCAGCAGCTACGGGACTCTTAGCGATCAGCCCCAGCATTTT
.	TRBV3-1	.	TRBJ2-5	CASQNRGGETQYF	TGTGCCAGCCAGAACAGGGGGGGAGAGACCCAGTACTTC
TRBD1	TRBV19	many	TRBJ2-7	CASSIRQGSAYEQYF	TGTGCCAGTAGTATAAGACAGGGATCGGCCTACGAGCAGTACTTC
.	TRBV19	few	TRBJ1-1	CASSMSWEAFF	TGTGCCAGTAGTATGTCCTGGGAAGCTTTCTTT
.	TRBV4-2	few	TRBJ2-7	CASSQVGSPSYEQYF	TGTGCCAGCAGCCAAGTAGGGAGTCCCTCCTACGAGCAGTACTTC
TRBD2	TRBV28	few	TRBJ2-2	CASSLGAGTSGSAGGELFF	TGTGCCAGCAGTTTAGGGGCCGGGACTAGCGGGAGTGCAGGCGGGGAGCTGTTTTTT
.	TRBV2	.	TRBJ1-3	CASSETSGNTIYF	TGTGCCAGCAGTGAAACCTCTGGAAACACCATATATTTT
.	TRBV6-1	.	TRBJ2-5	CASSQPDVETQYF	TGTGCCAGCAGCCAACCGGATGTTGAGACCCAGTACTTC
TRBD2	TRBV4-3	few	TRBJ2-1	CASSQAESSGSSDEQFF	TGCGCCAGCAGCCAAGCGGAGAGTAGCGGGAGTTCCGATGAGCAGTTCTTC
.	TRBV28	many	TRBJ1-2	CASSSVGYTYGYTF	TGTGCCAGCAGTTCCGTAGGGTATACCTATGGCTACACCTTC
.	TRBV6-6	.	TRBJ1-1	CASSYSGLMLDTEAFF	TGTGCCAGCAGTTACTCGGGGCTAATGCTGGACACTGAAGCTTTCTTT
TRBD2	TRBV7-2	many	TRBJ2-7	CASSSKRDPLRGEQYF	TGTGCCAGCAGCAGCAAGCGGGATCCCCTTCGTGGCGAGCAGTACTTC